This T cell receptor beta chain was retrieved from a study of blood T cell repertoires in COVID-19. The wider study: Sites across the United States, Italy and Spain contributed samples from acute and convalescent COVID-19.

In the case of this clone: Distinct nucleotide sequences in the sample also encode this CDR3.

The germline gives CDR1 SNHLY, CDR2 FYNNEI. Trimming shortened V by 6 bases and J by 0 bases, and 6 bases separated the two germline ends. This CDR3 has 12 residues. How the authors handled the data: Amplification of reference gene primers provided the estimated nucleated cell counts. Some clones are missing from TCRdb's copy, which holds only in-frame ones; the method was immunoSEQ multiplex PCR. V and J calls and clone size are copied from that table; D and trimming were computed from the DNA. The table lists over 200,000 clones, 65% to 85% of them singletons. This chain links TRBV2 with TRBJ2-7, with D perhaps matching TRBD1 (5 bases). Material: peripheral blood. This TCR derives from a man of 80 years or more with acute or convalescent COVID-19. The CDR3 here is CASRGDSYEQYF. In DNA form, the CDR3 reads TGTGCCAGCAGAGGGGACTCCTACGAGCAGTACTTC.